The present entry profiles one TCR beta chain with its context. Its antigen remains unidentified. The source of the sample is a study of cytomegalovirus exposure and HLA in healthy donors. Study conclusions and caveats: Later, TCR association rates were found to vary by HLA locus, highest for DRB1 and lowest for HLA-C.

Healthy bone marrow donors made up the cohort. The study ran its PCR with 60 Vbeta and 13 Jbeta primers. Original handling: As a later analysis found, there were roughly 80 million unique TCR beta chains, of which roughly 11 million were shared. The data were produced by immunoSEQ multiplex PCR, yet TCRdb's version contains in-frame clones alone and is incomplete. The V and J calls and clone size are taken from that table; D and trimming were inferred from the DNA. The sample consists of approximately 170,000 clones, approximately 62% of them appearing once. The receptor's source is a man over 45 in good health and CMV-seronegative. Sequencing was done on a sample of PBMCs.

CDR3 nucleotide sequence: TGTGCCAGCAGACTAGCGGGCGGCACAGATACGCAGTATTTT. It specifies CASRLAGGTDTQYF. The V gene is TRBV7-2, the J gene TRBJ2-3, with 9 positions matching TRBD2. The junction had 2 bases not matched to a gene; V was cut back by 6 bases and J by 1 base. The germline CDR1 and CDR2 sequences are SGHTA and FQGNSA. This CDR3 is built from 14 residues.